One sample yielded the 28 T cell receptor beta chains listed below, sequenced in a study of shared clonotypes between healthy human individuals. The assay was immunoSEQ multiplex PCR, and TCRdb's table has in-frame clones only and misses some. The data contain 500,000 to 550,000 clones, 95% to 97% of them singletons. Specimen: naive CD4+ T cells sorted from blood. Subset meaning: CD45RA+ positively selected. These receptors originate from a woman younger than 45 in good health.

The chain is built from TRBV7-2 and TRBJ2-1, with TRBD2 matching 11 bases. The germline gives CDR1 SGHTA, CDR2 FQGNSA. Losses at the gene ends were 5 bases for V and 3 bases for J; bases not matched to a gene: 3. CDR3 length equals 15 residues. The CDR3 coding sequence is TGTGCCAGCAGCCTAGGGACTAGCGGCTACAATGAGCAGTTCTTC. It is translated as CASSLGTSGYNEQFF.

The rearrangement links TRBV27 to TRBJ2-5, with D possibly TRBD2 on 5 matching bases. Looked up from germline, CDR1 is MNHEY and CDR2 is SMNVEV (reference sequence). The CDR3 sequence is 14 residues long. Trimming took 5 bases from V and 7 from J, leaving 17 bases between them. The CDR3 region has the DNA TGTGCCAGCAGTACCGGACTGGCTTCGGGGACCCAGTACTTC. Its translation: CASSTGLASGTQYF.

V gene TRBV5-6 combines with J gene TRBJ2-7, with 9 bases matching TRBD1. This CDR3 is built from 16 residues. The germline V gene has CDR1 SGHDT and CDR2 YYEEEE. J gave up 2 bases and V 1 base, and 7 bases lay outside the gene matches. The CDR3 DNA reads TGTGCCAGCAGCTTGTTCCAGACAGGGGGAACCTACGAGCAGTACTTC. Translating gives CASSLFQTGGTYEQYF. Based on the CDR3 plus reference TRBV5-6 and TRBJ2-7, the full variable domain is DAGVTQSPTHLIKTRGQQVTLRCSPKSGHDTVSWYQQALGQGPQFIFQYYEEEERQRGNFPDRFSGHQFPNYSSELNVNALLLGDSALYLCASSLFQTGGTYEQYFGPGTRLTVT.

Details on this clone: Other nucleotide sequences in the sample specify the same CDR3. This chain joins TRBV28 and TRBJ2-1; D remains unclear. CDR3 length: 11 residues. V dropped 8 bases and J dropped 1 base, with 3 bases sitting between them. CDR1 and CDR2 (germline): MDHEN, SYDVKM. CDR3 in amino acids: CASGSYNEQFF. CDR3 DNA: TGTGCCAGCGGGTCCTACAATGAGCAGTTCTTC. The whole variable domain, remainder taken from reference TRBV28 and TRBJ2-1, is DVKVTQSSRYLVKRTGEKVFLECVQDMDHENMFWYRQDPGLGLRLIYFSYDVKMKEKGDIPEGYSVSREKKERFSLILESASTNQTSMYLCASGSYNEQFFGPGTRLTVL.

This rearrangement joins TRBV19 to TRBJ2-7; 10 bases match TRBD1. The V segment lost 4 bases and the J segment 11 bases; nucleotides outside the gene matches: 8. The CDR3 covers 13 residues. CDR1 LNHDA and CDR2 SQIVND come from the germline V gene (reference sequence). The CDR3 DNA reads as TGTGCCAGTAGTAAAGGGACAGGGGCTGAGGAGTACTTC. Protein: CASSKGTGAEEYF.

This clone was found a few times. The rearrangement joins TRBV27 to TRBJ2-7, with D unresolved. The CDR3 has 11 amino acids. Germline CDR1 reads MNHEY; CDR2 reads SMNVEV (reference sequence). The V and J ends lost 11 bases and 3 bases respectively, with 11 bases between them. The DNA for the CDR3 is TGTGCCGCAGGATTGAGCTACGAGCAGTACTTC. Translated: CAAGLSYEQYF.

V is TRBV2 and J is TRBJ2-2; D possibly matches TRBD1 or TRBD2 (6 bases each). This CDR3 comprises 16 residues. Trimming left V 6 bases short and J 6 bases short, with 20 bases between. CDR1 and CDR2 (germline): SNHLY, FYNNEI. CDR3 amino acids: CASSPRGGTGSGELFF. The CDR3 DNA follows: TGTGCCAGCAGCCCGAGAGGGGGGACGGGATCCGGGGAGCTGTTTTTT.

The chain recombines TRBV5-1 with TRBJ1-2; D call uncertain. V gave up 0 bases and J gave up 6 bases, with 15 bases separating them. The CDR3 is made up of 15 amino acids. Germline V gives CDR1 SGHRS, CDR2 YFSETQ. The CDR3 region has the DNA TGCGCCAGCAGCTTGGCCCCCAGAGAGTTTGATGGCTACACCTTC. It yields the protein CASSLAPREFDGYTF.

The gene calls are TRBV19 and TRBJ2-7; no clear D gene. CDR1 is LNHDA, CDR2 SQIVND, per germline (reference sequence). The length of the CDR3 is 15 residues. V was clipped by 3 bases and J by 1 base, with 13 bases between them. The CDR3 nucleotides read TGTGCCAGTAGTATGCGTGCGTCCCCGTCCTACGAGCAGTACTTC. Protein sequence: CASSMRASPSYEQYF.

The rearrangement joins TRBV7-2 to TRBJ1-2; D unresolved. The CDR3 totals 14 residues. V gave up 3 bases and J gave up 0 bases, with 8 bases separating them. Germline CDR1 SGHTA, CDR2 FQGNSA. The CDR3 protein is CASSLGIANYGYTF. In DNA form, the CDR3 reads TGTGCCAGCAGCTTGGGCATTGCTAACTATGGCTACACCTTC.

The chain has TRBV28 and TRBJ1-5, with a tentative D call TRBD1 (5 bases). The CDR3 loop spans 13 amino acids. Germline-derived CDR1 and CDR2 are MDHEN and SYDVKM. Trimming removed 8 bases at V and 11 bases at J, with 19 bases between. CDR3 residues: CASGGSGTLAQHF. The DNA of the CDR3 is TGTGCCAGCGGTGGAAGTGGGACCCTAGCCCAGCATTTT.

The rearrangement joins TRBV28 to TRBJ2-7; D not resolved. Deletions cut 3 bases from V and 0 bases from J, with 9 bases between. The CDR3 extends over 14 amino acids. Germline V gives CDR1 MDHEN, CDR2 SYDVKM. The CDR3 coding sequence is TGTGCCAGCAGTTTTGTCCAGAACTCCTACGAGCAGTACTTC. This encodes CASSFVQNSYEQYF. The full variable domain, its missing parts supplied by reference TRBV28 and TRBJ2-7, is DVKVTQSSRYLVKRTGEKVFLECVQDMDHENMFWYRQDPGLGLRLIYFSYDVKMKEKGDIPEGYSVSREKKERFSLILESASTNQTSMYLCASSFVQNSYEQYFGPGTRLTVT.

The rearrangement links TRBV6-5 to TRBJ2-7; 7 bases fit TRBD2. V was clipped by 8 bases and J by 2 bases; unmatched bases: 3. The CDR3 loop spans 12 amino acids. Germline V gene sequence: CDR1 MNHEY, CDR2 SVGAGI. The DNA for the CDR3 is TGTGCCAGCCGCGGGGGAACCTACGAGCAGTACTTC. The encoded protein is CASRGGTYEQYF.

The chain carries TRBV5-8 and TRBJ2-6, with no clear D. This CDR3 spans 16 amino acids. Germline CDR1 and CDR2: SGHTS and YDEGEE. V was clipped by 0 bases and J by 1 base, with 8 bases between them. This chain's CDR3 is CASSLEVLSGANVLTF. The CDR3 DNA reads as TGTGCCAGCAGCTTGGAGGTTTTGTCTGGGGCCAACGTCCTGACTTTC.

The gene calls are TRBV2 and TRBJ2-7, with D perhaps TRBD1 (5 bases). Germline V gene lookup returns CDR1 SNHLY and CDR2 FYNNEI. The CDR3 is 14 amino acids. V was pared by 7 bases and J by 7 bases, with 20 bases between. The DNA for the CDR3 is TGTGCCAGCAACTTTAGGGGAACCGAACGGGAGCAGTACTTC. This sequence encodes CASNFRGTEREQYF.

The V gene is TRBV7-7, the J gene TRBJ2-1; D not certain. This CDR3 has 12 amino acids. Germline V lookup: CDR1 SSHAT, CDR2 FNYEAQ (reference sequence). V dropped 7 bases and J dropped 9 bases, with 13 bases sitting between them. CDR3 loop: CASTPFFGEQFF. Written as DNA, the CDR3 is TGTGCCAGCACCCCTTTCTTTGGTGAGCAGTTCTTC.

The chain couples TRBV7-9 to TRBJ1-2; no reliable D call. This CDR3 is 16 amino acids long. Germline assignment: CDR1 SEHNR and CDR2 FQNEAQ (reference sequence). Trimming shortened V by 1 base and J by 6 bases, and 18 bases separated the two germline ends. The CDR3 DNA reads TGTGCCAGCAGCTTAGGTGTGGTAGGCCCCCTCCATGGCTACACCTTC. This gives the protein CASSLGVVGPLHGYTF.

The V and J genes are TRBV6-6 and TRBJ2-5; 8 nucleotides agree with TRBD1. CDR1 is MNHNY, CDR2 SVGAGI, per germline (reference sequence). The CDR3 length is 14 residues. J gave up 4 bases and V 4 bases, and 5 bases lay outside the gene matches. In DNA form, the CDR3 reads TGTGCCAGCAGTTCGGACAGGGTTGGAGAGACCCAGTACTTC. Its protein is CASSSDRVGETQYF.

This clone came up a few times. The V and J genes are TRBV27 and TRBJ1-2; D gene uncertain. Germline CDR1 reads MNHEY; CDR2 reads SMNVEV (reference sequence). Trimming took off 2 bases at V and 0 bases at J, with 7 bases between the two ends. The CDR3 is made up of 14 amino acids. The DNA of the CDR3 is TGTGCCAGCAGTTTAACCAGATCTAACTATGGCTACACCTTC. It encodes CASSLTRSNYGYTF.

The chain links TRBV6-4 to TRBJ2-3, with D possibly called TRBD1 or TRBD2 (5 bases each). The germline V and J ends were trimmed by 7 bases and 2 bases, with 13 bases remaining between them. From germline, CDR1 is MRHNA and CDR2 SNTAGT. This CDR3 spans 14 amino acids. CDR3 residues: CASTRDRDTDTQYF. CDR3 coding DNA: TGTGCCAGCACCCGGGACCGGGACACAGATACGCAGTATTTT.

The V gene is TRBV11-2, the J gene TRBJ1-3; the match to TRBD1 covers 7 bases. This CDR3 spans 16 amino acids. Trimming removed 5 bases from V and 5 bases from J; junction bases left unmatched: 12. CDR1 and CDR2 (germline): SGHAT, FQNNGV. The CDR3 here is CASSPTNRGIRNTIYF. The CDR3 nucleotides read TGTGCCAGCAGCCCAACTAACAGGGGAATCCGAAACACCATATATTTT.

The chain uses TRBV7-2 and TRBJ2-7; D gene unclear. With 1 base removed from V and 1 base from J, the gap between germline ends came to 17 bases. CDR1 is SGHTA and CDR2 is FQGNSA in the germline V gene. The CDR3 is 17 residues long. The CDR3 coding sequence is TGTGCCAGCAGCTTAGGGAGTAGGACCAGAACTTCCTACGAGCAGTACTTC. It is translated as CASSLGSRTRTSYEQYF.

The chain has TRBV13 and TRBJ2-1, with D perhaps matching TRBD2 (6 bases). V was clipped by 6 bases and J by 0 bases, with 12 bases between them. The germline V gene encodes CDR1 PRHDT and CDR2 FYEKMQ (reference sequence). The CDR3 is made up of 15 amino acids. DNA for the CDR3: TGTGCCAGCAGGCGGGGACTTGCCTCCTACAATGAGCAGTTCTTC. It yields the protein CASRRGLASYNEQFF. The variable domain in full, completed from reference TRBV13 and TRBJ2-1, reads AAGVIQSPRHLIKEKRETATLKCYPIPRHDTVYWYQQGPGQDPQFLISFYEKMQSDKGSIPDRFSAQQFSDYHSELNMSSLELGDSALYFCASRRGLASYNEQFFGPGTRLTVL.

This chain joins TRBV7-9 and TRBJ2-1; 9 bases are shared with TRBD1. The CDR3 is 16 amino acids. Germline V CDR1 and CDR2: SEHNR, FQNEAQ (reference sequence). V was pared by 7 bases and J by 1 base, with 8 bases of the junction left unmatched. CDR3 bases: TGTGCCAGCATCACAGGGGGCCCGCGGTCCTACAATGAGCAGTTCTTC. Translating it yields CASITGGPRSYNEQFF.

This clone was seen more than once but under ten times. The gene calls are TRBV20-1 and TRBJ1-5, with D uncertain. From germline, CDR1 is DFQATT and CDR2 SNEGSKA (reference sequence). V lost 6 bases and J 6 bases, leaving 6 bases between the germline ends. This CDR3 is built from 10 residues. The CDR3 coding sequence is TGCAGTGCGAACGCTCAGCCCCAGCATTTT. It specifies CSANAQPQHF.

DNA for the CDR3: TGTGCCAGCAGCCGGACAGGGAGCTATGGCTACACCTTC. It specifies CASSRTGSYGYTF. The rearrangement uses TRBV6-5 and TRBJ1-2, with 8 bases matching TRBD1. This CDR3 region has 13 residues. CDR1 and CDR2 from the germline V gene are MNHEY and SVGAGI. Trimming took 6 bases from V and 4 from J; bases not matched to a gene: 4.

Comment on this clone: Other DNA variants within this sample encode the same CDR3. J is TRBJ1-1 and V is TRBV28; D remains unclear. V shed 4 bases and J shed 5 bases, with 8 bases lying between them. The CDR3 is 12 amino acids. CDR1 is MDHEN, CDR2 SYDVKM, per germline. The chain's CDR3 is CASSSRVTEAFF. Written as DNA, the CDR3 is TGTGCCAGCAGTTCTAGGGTGACTGAAGCTTTCTTT.

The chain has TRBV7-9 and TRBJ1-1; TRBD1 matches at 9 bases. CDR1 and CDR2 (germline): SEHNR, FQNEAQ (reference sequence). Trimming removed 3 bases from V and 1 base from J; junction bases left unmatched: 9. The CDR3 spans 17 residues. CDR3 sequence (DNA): TGTGCCAGCAGCTTTTACCCACGGACAGGGGAGAACACTGAAGCTTTCTTT. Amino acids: CASSFYPRTGENTEAFF.